This paragraph reports one T cell receptor (beta chain). Profiling relied on immunoSEQ multiplex PCR, and the TCRdb table lists in-frame clones only, not all of them. The sample has 38,000 or so clones; around 87% are singletons. These data are taken from a study of OX40 agonist ivuxolimab in advanced cancers. The V end lost 2 bases, the J end lost 2 bases, and 7 bases lay between the germline ends. The germline CDR1 and CDR2 sequences are KGHSY and FQNENV. The CDR3 contains 14 residues. The sequence derives from an adult with an advanced solid tumor such as melanoma, head and neck, liver or kidney cancer. Sequenced material: CD4+ or CD8+ T cells sorted from blood, taken in a trial of the OX40 agonist ivuxolimab. This chain links TRBV16 with TRBJ1-3, with no clear D. CDR3 nucleotide sequence: TGTGCCAGCAGCCAAATAGGGACTGGAAACACCATATATTTT. Translation: CASSQIGTGNTIYF.